This T cell receptor beta chain was observed in a study of T cell responses to AZD1222 COVID-19 vaccine. V was trimmed by 3 bases and J by 7 bases, leaving 13 bases between them. The CDR3 is made up of 14 amino acids. CDR1 and CDR2 from the germline V gene are SGHTA and FQGNSA. Clones were read by immunoSEQ multiplex PCR, and TCRdb kept only the in-frame ones, dropping some. Of over 150,000 clones listed, roughly 90% were seen once; the top ten hold about 3%. The chain joins TRBV7-2 to TRBJ2-1; tentative D call: TRBD2 (6 bases). The sequence derives from an adult in good health. Source: peripheral blood, taken on day 0 of AZD1222 vaccination. The CDR3 nucleotides read TGTGCCAGCAGCTTTCGACTAGTACCGAATGAGCAGTTCTTC. Protein sequence: CASSFRLVPNEQFF.